The following is a T cell receptor (beta chain) sequence with its context. This clone was recorded a few times. Its target antigen remains unknown. No per-base quality is available; no much larger clone lies one base away. The sample comes from a study of blood T cell repertoires in COVID-19 (dated by TCRdb to 2020 to 2022). For the wider study: Collaborator samples came from the United States, Italy and Spain and covered acute and convalescent phases of COVID-19. The prospective study material was composed of cDNA or gDNA derived from T cells, B-cell-depleted T cells, or PBMCs. Deeply sampled blood TCRbeta repertoires from subjects exposed to, actively infected with, or recovered from COVID-19 were included in the dataset. The repertoires were released in a freely available public database meant as a resource for research on the immune response to SARS-CoV-2. Samples were obtained from the ongoing ImmuneRACE study (first 160 participants) and from about 1,300 subjects provided by 6 global collaborators. A de-identified subject ID, COVID-19 status, age in years and sex were almost always included in the sample metadata. Where available, HLA class I and class II types were obtained from metadata supplied by the sample provider rather than from assay-based typing. What the work shows at the level of the full study, not this receptor alone: How much clinical and demographic metadata was included differed by source and by participant, and the metadata was provided uncurated.

Trimming takes 5 bases from V and 8 bases from J, and the germline ends sit 21 bases apart. CDR1 is given as SGHTA and CDR2 as FQGNSA, both from the germline V gene. Counted from cysteine to phenylalanine, this CDR3 has 15 amino acids. The DNA shown is the 45-base CDR3, in frame from base 1. Each collaborating institution followed its own protocols to collect whole blood in K2EDTA tubes. Collaborator samples were shipped for TCRbeta analysis as frozen whole blood, isolated PBMCs, or DNA extracted from either sample type. TCRbeta CDR3 regions were amplified from genomic DNA by means of the immunoSEQ Assay, a bias-controlled multiplex PCR. The authors' pipeline ran thus. Nucleated cell counts per sample were estimated from amplification of reference gene primers within the assay. Sequence reads were collapsed and filtered to measure the absolute abundance of every unique TCRbeta CDR3 rearrangement. For each sample, productive Simpson clonality was calculated by taking the square root of Simpson's diversity index across productive rearrangements. As stored in TCRdb, this immuneACCESS dataset retains in-frame rearrangements with V and J assigned. A fraction of the clones does not appear; measured against another copy, unresolved V genes explain less than half of the discrepancy, and the remainder lacks a known reason. V and J calls and clone size are as listed in that table; D and trimming were resolved from the DNA. The sample records roughly 60,000 clones, around 83% of which are singletons. The ten largest account for about 6% of the sample.

The origin of this receptor is a woman aged 55-70 years with acute or convalescent COVID-19. The rearrangement combines TRBV7-2 with TRBJ1-2; no D gene can be assigned with confidence. The source material was peripheral blood. In nucleotides, the sequence is TGTGCCAGCAGCACTCTCATACTCGGTTCTCGCGGCTACACCTTC. Translation gives CASSTLILGSRGYTF.